Only one count was recorded for the clone carrying this T cell receptor (beta chain). No antigen is known for it. This record belongs to a study of OX40 agonist ivuxolimab in advanced cancers. Study context: Cohort: approximately 83% men, mean age 60, aged roughly 23 to 79.

V dropped 2 bases and J dropped 3 bases, with 10 bases sitting between them. The V gene's germline CDR1 is SGHTA and CDR2 FQGNSA. This CDR3 spans 14 amino acids. General study points: Partly responding patients at 0.1-3.0 mg/kg showed some of the smallest clonal expansion. CD8+ T cells were the subset that, on average, had more expanded clones than CD4+.

Profiling relied on immunoSEQ multiplex PCR, and the TCRdb table lists in-frame clones only, not all of them. The profile covers roughly 40,000 clones, with roughly nine tenths appearing a single time and about 4.3% taken by the ten largest. This chain joins TRBV7-2 and TRBJ1-2; the D gene is possibly TRBD1 (5 bases). The receptor's source is an adult with an advanced solid tumor such as melanoma, head and neck, liver or kidney cancer. The source was CD4+ or CD8+ T cells sorted from blood, collected in a trial of the OX40 agonist ivuxolimab. For the CDR3, the DNA is TGTGCCAGCAGCTTACGGGACGGATACTATGGCTACACCTTC. Translation: CASSLRDGYYGYTF.